Sequencing of this T cell receptor beta chain was carried out in a study of blood T cell repertoires in COVID-19. Study-level information: The study drew acute and convalescent COVID-19 samples from the United States, Italy and Spain.

Germline loops: CDR1 MNHEY, CDR2 SVGAGI. V lost 6 bases and J lost 7; bases outside the gene matches: 3. The CDR3 runs to 13 residues. Libraries were prepared by immunoSEQ multiplex PCR; TCRdb keeps only in-frame clonotypes and omits some of them. The sample gives 100,000 to 150,000 clones, about 85% of which show up once; 6.6% is in the top ten. The source material was peripheral blood. The chain combines TRBV6-5 with TRBJ1-4; 9 positions agree with TRBD1. This receptor was identified in an elderly man with active or convalescent COVID-19. The CDR3 here is CASRGDRVEKLFF. The CDR3 DNA reads as TGTGCCAGCAGAGGGGACAGGGTTGAAAAACTGTTTTTT.